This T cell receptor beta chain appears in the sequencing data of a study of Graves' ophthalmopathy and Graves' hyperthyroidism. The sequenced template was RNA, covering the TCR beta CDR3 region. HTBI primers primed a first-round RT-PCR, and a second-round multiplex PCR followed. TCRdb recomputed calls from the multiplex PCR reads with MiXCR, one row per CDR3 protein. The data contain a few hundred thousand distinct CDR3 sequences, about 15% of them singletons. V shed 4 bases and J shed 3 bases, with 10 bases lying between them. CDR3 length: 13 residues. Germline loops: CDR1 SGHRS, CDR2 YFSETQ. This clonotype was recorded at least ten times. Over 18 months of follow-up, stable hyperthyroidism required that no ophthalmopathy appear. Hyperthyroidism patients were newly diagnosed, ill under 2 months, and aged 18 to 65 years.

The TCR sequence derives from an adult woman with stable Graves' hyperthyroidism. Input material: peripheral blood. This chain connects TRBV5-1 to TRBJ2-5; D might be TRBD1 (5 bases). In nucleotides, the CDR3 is TGCGCCAGCAGCAGGGGATCGGAAGAGACCCAGTACTTC. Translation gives CASSRGSEETQYF.